This TCR beta chain was captured in a study of HIV-infected children after antiretroviral therapy interruption (dated by TCRdb to about 2019). Regarding the complete study: The study included eight children, four on planned treatment interruption and four on continuous treatment, and all eight had a CD4+ count above 500 and a viral load below 50 copies/ml. The interruption group had a median age of about 8.8 years, and the continuous treatment group had a median age of around 8 years. Most participating children had recorded exposure to EBV and CMV. Samples from the interruption arm were taken at week 0, at week 12, at the end of interruption (week 24 or 48), and about 3 years after the study ended. Continuous-treatment samples were analyzed from corresponding weeks 0, 48 and 150. Alongside measurements of thymic output, TCR repertoires of children on planned treatment interruption were compared with TCR repertoires of children on continuous antiretroviral treatment.

What the authors observed across the whole study: The small number of patients is a limitation of the study, so the data should be interpreted with caution. In naive CD4+ repertoires of PTI patients, CDR3 sharing between time points fell after interruption began; many sequences were shared between end of interruption and 3 years later. An increase in the naive CD4+ Gini coefficient was observed by the end of treatment interruption, suggesting clonal expansion, and a return to baseline was observed by 3 years. Minor non-naive CD45RA+ populations, such as EMRA or stem memory cells, might be present among the sorted CD45RA+ naive cells.

Library preparation employed 3' RACE. TCR libraries were built from RNA using a 3' RACE protocol with unique molecular identifiers to correct PCR amplification bias. Up to 12 amplicon libraries were pooled and sequenced on an Illumina MiSeq with v2 2x250 paired-end chemistry. For the original study's pipeline: Reads were processed with Decombinator for assignment of V and J genes and CDR3, and barcode-based correction of errors and PCR bias was applied. Repertoires were subsampled to equal depth before Gini coefficients were calculated with the R ineq package. Three approaches were used to assess CDR3 similarity: GLIPH, Hamming distance and a shared triplet metric. The public sequencing data were trimmed at Q25 with fastp and processed into clonotypes with MiXCR by TCRdb, which kept only in-frame beta chains. Each CDR3 protein gets just one entry, which takes the most common genes and DNA from the rows behind it. For this entry, the V and J calls and clone size follow TCRdb and not the study's own pipeline. This sample is represented by some 16,000 distinct CDR3 sequences; about 3.4% of them were singletons. Clones ranked in the top ten supply about 5.4% of the sample.

The treatment or condition label, as the study defines it: PENTA 11 planned treatment interruption arm or continuous ART arm. The participants were children from the United Kingdom between 2 and 15 years old who had been on ART with at least three drugs for 24 weeks or longer. Cryopreserved PBMCs containing at least 5 million viable cells were required, and several candidate patients were excluded because of low viable PBMC yield. Naive CD4+ CD45RA+ CD45RO- T cells were FACS-sorted from thawed PBMCs on a FACSAria III cell sorter. Sorted cells were fixed, and RNA was extracted using the RNeasy FFPE kit followed by the RNeasy Micro kit. This clonotype showed up many times. Its antigen is still unknown. Base qualities are not recorded, but no much larger clone differs from it by a single base. The source is a child aged 2-17 years with HIV. Material: CD45RA+ CD4+ T cells from PBMCs, obtained from a donor given antiretroviral therapy, either interrupted or continuous. Sample cell subset or site, as interpreted from the label and publication: naive CD4+ CD45RA+ CD45RO- T cells.

CDR3 sequence: CASNIPGANVLTF. The base sequence is TGTGCCAGCAACATCCCCGGGGCCAACGTCCTGACTTTC. The receptor chain draws on TRBV6-1 and TRBJ2-6, with the identity of the D gene unclear. V and J are truncated by 7 bases and 4 bases respectively, leaving an intervening sequence of 8 bases. Per the germline V gene, MNHNS is the CDR1 and SASEGT is the CDR2. The cysteine opens and the phenylalanine closes a CDR3 of 13 amino acids. Left in the record is the CDR3 DNA by itself, 39 bases read in frame from the first base.